This TCR beta chain was identified in a study of blood T cell repertoires in COVID-19. About the study: Spain, Italy and the United States supplied samples that represented acute and convalescent COVID-19.

Patients from Seattle were sampled longitudinally, starting during active infection. The CDR3 is 16 residues long. Germline V CDR1 and CDR2: LGHNA, YSLEER. Unmatched junction bases numbered 3, after V lost 3 bases and J lost 1 base. Measured with immunoSEQ multiplex PCR; TCRdb has only the in-frame clones, and not every one. This table holds 85,000 to 130,000 clones, approximately 80% found once. This chain uses TRBV4-3 with TRBJ2-3, with 11 bases matching TRBD2. The sample comprised peripheral blood. The origin of this receptor is a man older than 75 with COVID-19, enrolled during active disease. The CDR3 DNA reads TGCGCCAGCAGCCAGGAGACTAGCGGGGGCACAGATACGCAGTATTTT. Translating gives CASSQETSGGTDTQYF.